A single sample is the source of the 27 T cell receptor beta chains below, sequenced in a study of T-cell reconstitution after alpha-beta-depleted transplantation in children. Unique molecular identifiers were used in preparing the TCRbeta library. TCRdb reprocessed the PCR reads via MiXCR and lists one record per CDR3 protein. The sample gives almost 250,000 distinct CDR3 sequences, about 23% of which show up once; more than 2% is in the top ten. The source material was PBMCs, sampled before TCRalphabeta/CD19-depleted stem cell transplant. The receptors originated from a girl aged 2-10 years with Fanconi anemia, due to receive a stem cell transplant.

At least ten counts were recorded for this clonotype. This chain joins TRBV20-1 and TRBJ2-5, with D perhaps TRBD2 (5 bases). This CDR3 is built from 15 residues. The germline V gene encodes CDR1 DFQATT and CDR2 SNEGSKA (reference sequence). Trimming pared 1 base from V and 2 bases from J, leaving 14 bases between. The CDR3 DNA reads TGCAGTGCTAGAGTTTATTCAGGAGGACAAGAGACCCAGTACTTC. It is translated as CSARVYSGGQETQYF.

This clonotype came up many times. The rearrangement links TRBV6-2 or TRBV6-3 to TRBJ2-1; TRBD2 is a possible D gene (5 bases). Germline-derived CDR1 and CDR2 are MNHEY and SVGEGT. V lost 4 bases to trimming and J lost 3 bases, with 10 bases between them. The CDR3 covers 14 residues. This CDR3 is CASSSRRGYNEQFF. CDR3 sequence (DNA): TGTGCCAGCAGTTCCAGACGGGGCTACAATGAGCAGTTCTTC.

There are a few counts of this clonotype. This chain connects TRBV29-1 to TRBJ2-1; TRBD1 matches 8 bases. Germline assignment: CDR1 SQVTM and CDR2 ANQGSEA. The J segment lost 3 bases and the V segment lost 0 bases, leaving 7 bases of the junction unmatched. The CDR3 contains 16 residues. CDR3 sequence: CSVEEGAGGGYNEQFF. Written as DNA, the CDR3 is TGCAGCGTTGAAGAAGGTGCAGGGGGCGGCTACAATGAGCAGTTCTTC.

The chain employs TRBV24-1 and TRBJ2-1; D tentatively reads TRBD1 or TRBD2 (5 bases each). Trimming removed 5 bases at V and 2 bases at J, with 12 bases between. Germline V lookup: CDR1 KGHDR, CDR2 SFDVKD. CDR3 length: 15 amino acids. The CDR3 here is CATSVGTGPYNEQFF. The CDR3 region has the DNA TGTGCCACCAGTGTGGGGACGGGACCCTACAATGAGCAGTTCTTC.

This sequence joins TRBV19 and TRBJ2-6; 8 bases map to TRBD2. Germline lookup yields CDR1 LNHDA and CDR2 SQIVND (reference sequence). CDR3 length: 15 amino acids. The ends lost 5 bases at V and 2 bases at J; junction bases unmatched: 2. As DNA, the CDR3 is TGTGCCAGTAGTTCAGCGGGGGCTGGGGCCAACGTCCTGACTTTC. Translation gives CASSSAGAGANVLTF.

This clonotype was seen a handful of times. V and J are TRBV28 and TRBJ2-1; D tentatively fits TRBD1 or TRBD2 (6 bases each). The V gene's germline CDR1 is MDHEN and CDR2 SYDVKM. The CDR3 spans 15 residues. V was clipped by 3 bases and J by 3 bases, with 12 bases between them. Here the CDR3 DNA reads TGTGCCAGCAGTTTGAACAGGGAGGTCTACAATGAGCAGTTCTTC. Encoded protein: CASSLNREVYNEQFF.

In this sample, this clonotype turned up many times. One end of the junction fails to match germline, which may point to a read error. This chain joins TRBV29-1 and TRBJ2-7; the D is unclear. Germline-derived CDR1 and CDR2 are SQVTM and ANQGSEA. This CDR3 has 10 amino acids. The CDR3 loop reads CSVDLPPSNF. The CDR3 nucleotides read TGCAGCGTTGATCTCCCGCCTTCGAATTTC.

This sequence joins TRBV7-9 and TRBJ1-1; D is ambiguous. The CDR3 is 13 amino acids. Trimming removed 3 bases from V and 3 bases from J, with 8 bases in between. Germline V gene lookup returns CDR1 SEHNR and CDR2 FQNEAQ (reference sequence). The CDR3 sequence: CASSFGSDTEAFF. The CDR3 DNA follows: TGTGCCAGCAGCTTCGGTTCGGACACTGAAGCTTTCTTT.

The chain combines TRBV7-6 with TRBJ1-2, with D uncertain. The ends were cut back, 5 bases at V and 3 bases at J, with 10 bases in the middle. The CDR3 length is 13 residues. Germline CDR1 and CDR2: SGHVS and FNYEAQ. DNA of the CDR3: TGTGCCAGCAGCCCGCTGTCCGACTATGGCTACACCTTC. Protein sequence: CASSPLSDYGYTF.

This clonotype was found many times. V is TRBV10-3 and J is TRBJ2-7; D is unclear. V was shortened by 9 bases and J by 0 bases, with 12 bases between the two germline ends. The CDR3 is 13 residues long. Germline V lookup: CDR1 ENHRY, CDR2 SYGVKD. CDR3 sequence: CAMLDGRSYEQYF. DNA of the CDR3: TGTGCCATGCTGGACGGTCGCTCCTACGAGCAGTACTTC.

This clonotype appeared a few times. The V gene is TRBV29-1, the J gene TRBJ1-2, with D perhaps TRBD1 (6 bases). The CDR3 covers 14 residues. Trimming took off 6 bases at V and 4 bases at J, with 18 bases between the two ends. The V gene's germline CDR1 is SQVTM and CDR2 ANQGSEA. The CDR3 coding sequence is TGCAGCGTCCAAGTGGTGGGGGCAGGCTATGGCTACACCTTC. Residues: CSVQVVGAGYGYTF.

The chain links TRBV20-1 to TRBJ2-5; 8 positions agree with TRBD1. Germline-derived CDR1 and CDR2 are DFQATT and SNEGSKA (reference sequence). This CDR3 has 17 amino acids. The V segment lost 6 bases and the J segment 1 base; nucleotides outside the gene matches: 16. CDR3 sequence: CSAKGLGQGAIQETQYF. In nucleotides, the CDR3 is TGCAGTGCGAAGGGTCTTGGGCAGGGGGCGATCCAAGAGACCCAGTACTTC.

This clonotype was found a few times. The chain is built from TRBV7-9 and TRBJ1-2; D might be TRBD1 (5 bases). CDR1 is SEHNR and CDR2 is FQNEAQ in the germline V gene (reference sequence). The CDR3 covers 17 residues. V dropped 6 bases and J dropped 1 base, with 21 bases sitting between them. DNA of the CDR3: TGTGCCAGCAGACCAGCTTCTTGGGACGCAAATAACTATGGCTACACCTTC. Its translation is CASRPASWDANNYGYTF.

The gene calls are TRBV6-2 or TRBV6-3 and TRBJ2-3; D gene ambiguous. V dropped 4 bases and J dropped 7 bases, with 15 bases sitting between them. Germline lookup yields CDR1 MNHEY and CDR2 SVGEGT. This CDR3 is built from 14 residues. As DNA, the CDR3 is TGTGCCAGCAGTTCCTCGCCAACAACCAATACGCAGTATTTT. It yields the protein CASSSSPTTNTQYF.

V is TRBV6-1 and J is TRBJ1-5; 7 nucleotides agree with TRBD1. CDR1 is MNHNS and CDR2 is SASEGT in the germline V gene. This CDR3 has 13 residues. The J segment lost 6 bases and the V segment lost 3 bases, leaving 2 bases of the junction unmatched. The CDR3 sequence is CASSETGIQPQHF. The DNA of the CDR3 is TGTGCCAGCAGTGAGACAGGGATTCAGCCCCAGCATTTT.

The V gene is TRBV20-1, the J gene TRBJ2-7, with TRBD2 matching over 11 bases. CDR1 is DFQATT and CDR2 is SNEGSKA in the germline V gene (reference sequence). This CDR3 contains 15 residues. The V gene end was trimmed by 6 bases and the J gene end by 3 bases; junction bases not matched to a gene: 10. CDR3 protein: CSAIPGLADIYEQYF. CDR3 nucleotides: TGCAGTGCCATACCGGGACTAGCGGACATCTACGAGCAGTACTTC.

The V call is TRBV20-1, the J call TRBJ2-7; TRBD1 matches 9 bases. Germline CDR1 reads DFQATT; CDR2 reads SNEGSKA (reference sequence). V was clipped by 5 bases and J by 1 base; unmatched bases: 3. CDR3 length: 13 amino acids. This CDR3 reads CSAYGTGSYEQYF. CDR3 nucleotides: TGCAGTGCTTATGGGACAGGGTCCTACGAGCAGTACTTC.

In this sample, this clonotype turned up a few times. This chain joins TRBV29-1 and TRBJ2-7; TRBD2 matches 10 bases. Germline V gene lookup returns CDR1 SQVTM and CDR2 ANQGSEA. V was clipped by 5 bases and J by 4 bases; unmatched bases: 8. This CDR3 is built from 14 residues. CDR3 region: CSVPLSGGRYEQYF. The CDR3 DNA is TGCAGCGTTCCCCTTAGCGGGGGGAGATACGAGCAGTACTTC.

V usage is TRBV20-1 and J usage is TRBJ2-1; tentatively, D is TRBD2 (6 bases). Per the germline V gene, CDR1 is DFQATT and CDR2 is SNEGSKA (reference sequence). This CDR3 has 13 residues. V was pared by 0 bases and J by 9 bases, with 12 bases between. The CDR3 protein is CSARDSRTTEQFF. The CDR3 DNA sequence: TGCAGTGCTAGAGACTCTCGGACTACTGAGCAGTTCTTC.

This clonotype has at least ten counts. V is TRBV20-1 and J is TRBJ2-3; 10 bases are shared with TRBD2. Trimming cost V 1 base and J 4 bases; bases outside gene matches: 5. Germline V gene sequence: CDR1 DFQATT, CDR2 SNEGSKA (reference sequence). This CDR3 contains 15 residues. The CDR3 region is CSARGTSGFSDTQYF. In nucleotides, the CDR3 is TGCAGTGCTAGAGGGACTAGCGGTTTTTCAGATACGCAGTATTTT.

For this clonotype: Compared with germline, one end of the junction differs, possibly owing to a read error. This sequence joins TRBV20-1 and TRBJ2-1; D tentatively reads TRBD1 or TRBD2 (5 bases each). CDR3 size: 12 residues. Germline V CDR1 and CDR2: DFQATT, SNEGSKA (reference sequence). The CDR3 nucleotides read TGCAGTGCTAGAGCATGGGTGGGGGAGCTGTTCTTC. Its translation: CSARAWVGELFF.

Only a few counts were recorded for this clonotype. The chain carries TRBV28 and TRBJ2-7; possibly TRBD1 for D (6 bases). CDR3 length: 13 residues. CDR1 MDHEN and CDR2 SYDVKM come from the germline V gene. V was clipped by 4 bases and J by 5 bases, with 12 bases between them. CDR3 in amino acids: CASSWNRENEQYF. In DNA, the CDR3 is TGTGCCAGCAGTTGGAACAGGGAGAACGAGCAGTACTTC.

CDR3: CASSSSYWTDQETQYF. CDR3 nucleotides: TGTGCCAGCAGCTCGTCCTACTGGACAGACCAAGAGACCCAGTACTTC. The V gene is TRBV7-3, the J gene TRBJ2-5; TRBD1 might be the D (6 bases). The CDR3 has 16 residues. V lost 4 bases to trimming and J lost 0 bases, with 15 bases between them. Germline CDR1 SGHTA, CDR2 FQGTGA.

The rearrangement uses TRBV20-1 and TRBJ2-1; no reliable D call. This CDR3 comprises 11 residues. The V end was cut by 0 bases, the J end by 8 bases, with 5 bases between. Per germline, CDR1 DFQATT and CDR2 SNEGSKA (reference sequence). The CDR3 DNA follows: TGCAGTGCTAGAGAGTTCCATGAGCAGTTCTTC. It codes for CSAREFHEQFF.

This rearrangement joins TRBV28 to TRBJ2-5; D remains unclear. The CDR3 spans 14 residues. Per the germline V gene, CDR1 is MDHEN and CDR2 is SYDVKM. V was shortened by 11 bases and J by 5 bases, with 21 bases between the two germline ends. The CDR3 DNA is TGTGCCGGAAACTTCTCGGGCCCAGGCGAGACCCAGTACTTC. It yields the protein CAGNFSGPGETQYF.

The chain carries TRBV20-1 and TRBJ1-2; possible D gene TRBD1, 6 bases. V lost 4 bases and J 1 base, leaving 13 bases between the germline ends. Germline V CDR1 and CDR2: DFQATT, SNEGSKA (reference sequence). This CDR3 spans 14 amino acids. Here the CDR3 reads CSAKDSGSNYGYTF. The CDR3 DNA reads as TGCAGTGCTAAGGACAGCGGCAGTAACTATGGCTACACCTTC.

This clonotype has ten or more counts. The genes are TRBV20-1 and TRBJ2-1, with TRBD1 matching over 7 bases. The CDR3 contains 11 residues. The V and J ends lost 4 bases and 6 bases, in that order; junction bases with no gene match: 0. Germline-derived CDR1 and CDR2 are DFQATT and SNEGSKA (reference sequence). The CDR3 here is CSATGGNEQFF. CDR3 sequence (DNA): TGCAGTGCTACAGGGGGCAATGAGCAGTTCTTC.